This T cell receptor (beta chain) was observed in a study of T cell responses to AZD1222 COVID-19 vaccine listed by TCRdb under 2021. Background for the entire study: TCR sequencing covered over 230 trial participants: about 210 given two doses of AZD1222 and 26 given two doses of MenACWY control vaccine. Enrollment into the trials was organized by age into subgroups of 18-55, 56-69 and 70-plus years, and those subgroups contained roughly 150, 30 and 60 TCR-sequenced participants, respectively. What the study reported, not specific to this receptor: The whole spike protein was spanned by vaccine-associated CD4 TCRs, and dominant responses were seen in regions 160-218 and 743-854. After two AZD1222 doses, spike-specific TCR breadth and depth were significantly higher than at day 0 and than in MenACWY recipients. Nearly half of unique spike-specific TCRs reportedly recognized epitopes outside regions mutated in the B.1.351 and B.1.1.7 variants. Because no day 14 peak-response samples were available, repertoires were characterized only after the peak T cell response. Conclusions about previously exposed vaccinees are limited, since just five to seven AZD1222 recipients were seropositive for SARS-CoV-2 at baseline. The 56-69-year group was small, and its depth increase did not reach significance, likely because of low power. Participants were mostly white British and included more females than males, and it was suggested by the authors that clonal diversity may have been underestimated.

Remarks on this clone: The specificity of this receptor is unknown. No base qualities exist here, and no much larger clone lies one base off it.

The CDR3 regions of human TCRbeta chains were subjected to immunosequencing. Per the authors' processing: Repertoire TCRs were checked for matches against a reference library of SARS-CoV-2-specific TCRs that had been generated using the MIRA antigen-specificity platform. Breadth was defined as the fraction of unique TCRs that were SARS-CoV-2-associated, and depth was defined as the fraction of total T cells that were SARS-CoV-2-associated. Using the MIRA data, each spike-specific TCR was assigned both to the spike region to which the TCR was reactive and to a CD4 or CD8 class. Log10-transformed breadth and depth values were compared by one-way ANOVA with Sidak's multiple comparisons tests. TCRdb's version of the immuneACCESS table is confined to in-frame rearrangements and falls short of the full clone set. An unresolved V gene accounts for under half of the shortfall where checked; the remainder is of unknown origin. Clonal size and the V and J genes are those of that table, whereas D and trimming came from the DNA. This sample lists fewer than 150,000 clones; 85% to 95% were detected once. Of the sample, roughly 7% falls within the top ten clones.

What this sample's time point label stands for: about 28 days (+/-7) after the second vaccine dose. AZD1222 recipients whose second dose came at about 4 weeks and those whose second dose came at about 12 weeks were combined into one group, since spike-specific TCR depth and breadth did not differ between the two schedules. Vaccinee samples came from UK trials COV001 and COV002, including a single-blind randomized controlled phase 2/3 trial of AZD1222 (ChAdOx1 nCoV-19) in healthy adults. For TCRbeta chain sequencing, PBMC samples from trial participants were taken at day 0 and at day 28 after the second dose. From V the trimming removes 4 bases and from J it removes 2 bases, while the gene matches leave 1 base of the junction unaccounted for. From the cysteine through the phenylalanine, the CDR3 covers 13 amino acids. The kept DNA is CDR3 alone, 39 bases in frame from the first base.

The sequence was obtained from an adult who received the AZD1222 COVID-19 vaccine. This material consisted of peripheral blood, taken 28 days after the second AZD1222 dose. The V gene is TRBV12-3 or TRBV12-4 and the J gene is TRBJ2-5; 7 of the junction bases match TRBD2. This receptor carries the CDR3 CASSWTRQETQYF. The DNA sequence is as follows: TGTGCCAGCAGTTGGACTAGACAAGAGACCCAGTACTTC.